A single sample is the source of the 17 T cell receptor beta chains below, sequenced in a study of blood T cell repertoires in COVID-19. Using immunoSEQ multiplex PCR, the repertoire was profiled, and TCRdb retains in-frame clones only, with some absent. The profile shows about 39,000 clones, 85% to 90% of them singletons. Sample: peripheral blood. The source is a man in his forties or fifties with active or convalescent COVID-19.

The V and J genes are TRBV18 and TRBJ2-3, with TRBD2 identical over 9 bases. Germline CDR1 and CDR2: KGHSH and LQKENI. The CDR3 is made up of 17 amino acids. The ends lost 5 bases at V and 2 bases at J; junction bases unmatched: 11. The CDR3 region has the DNA TGTGCCAGCTCATCACTCGGGACTAGCAGACTCACAGATACGCAGTATTTT. This encodes CASSSLGTSRLTDTQYF.

The genes are TRBV5-1 and TRBJ2-7, with TRBD2 identical over 9 bases. The CDR3 runs 14 residues. V shed 4 bases and J 2 bases; nucleotides not matched to a gene: 4. In germline, CDR1 is SGHRS, CDR2 YFSETQ. This CDR3 reads CASSMTSGPYEQYF. The CDR3 DNA is TGCGCCAGCAGCATGACTAGCGGCCCCTACGAGCAGTACTTC.

The rearrangement links TRBV6-5 to TRBJ1-5; the match to TRBD1 covers 7 bases. The germline CDR1 and CDR2 sequences are MNHEY and SVGAGI. V lost 7 bases to trimming and J lost 9 bases; unmatched junction nucleotides: 15. The CDR3 contains 15 residues. CDR3: CASTGGQGGSRPQHF. The CDR3 DNA reads as TGTGCCAGCACAGGGGGACAAGGGGGTTCACGGCCCCAGCATTTT.

CDR3 amino acids: CAHRVGTTDTQYF. The CDR3, as DNA: TGTGCCCACAGGGTTGGGACCACAGATACGCAGTATTTT. This sequence joins TRBV7-9 and TRBJ2-3, with D tentatively TRBD1 (6 bases). Looked up from germline, CDR1 is SEHNR and CDR2 is FQNEAQ (reference sequence). The germline V and J ends were trimmed by 11 bases and 2 bases, with 14 bases remaining between them. This CDR3 contains 13 residues.

The chain combines TRBV30 with TRBJ2-5; 10 nucleotides agree with TRBD1. There are 15 residues in the CDR3. The V and J ends lost 0 bases and 10 bases, in that order; junction bases with no gene match: 11. CDR1 is GTSNPN, CDR2 SVGIG, per germline (reference sequence). The CDR3 DNA reads as TGTGCCTGGAGTGTTGGTGGGACAGGGGTGAGTCGCCAGTACTTC. This translates into CAWSVGGTGVSRQYF.

V usage is TRBV19 and J usage is TRBJ2-1; weak D call: TRBD1 (6 bases). The CDR3 spans 14 residues. The germline V and J ends were trimmed by 8 bases and 5 bases, with 16 bases remaining between them. Germline values: CDR1 LNHDA, CDR2 SQIVND (reference sequence). The CDR3 DNA sequence: TGTGCCAGTGGGGGAAGGGGGAATGACAATGAGCAGTTCTTC. It encodes CASGGRGNDNEQFF.

This chain connects TRBV6-5 to TRBJ1-1; D might be TRBD1 (5 bases). V lost 6 bases and J 5 bases, leaving 7 bases between the germline ends. The CDR3 length is 11 residues. CDR1 MNHEY and CDR2 SVGAGI come from the germline V gene. CDR3 DNA sequence: TGTGCCAGCAGCCGGACAACTGAAGCTTTCTTT. Its protein product is CASSRTTEAFF.

The chain recombines TRBV28 with TRBJ2-3; possible D gene TRBD1, 5 bases. Germline CDR1 and CDR2: MDHEN and SYDVKM. CDR3 length: 12 residues. Trimming removed 7 bases at V and 5 bases at J, with 10 bases between. For the CDR3, the DNA is TGTGCCAGCACCCCCCAGGGAGATACGCAGTATTTT. It specifies CASTPQGDTQYF.

The chain joins TRBV19 to TRBJ2-1, with TRBD2 matching 7 bases. The CDR3 covers 15 residues. V trimming: 9 bases; J trimming: 3 bases; junction bases outside the gene matches: 11. CDR1 is LNHDA and CDR2 is SQIVND in the germline V gene (reference sequence). CDR3 sequence: CASSRVGEGYNEQFF. CDR3 nucleotides: TGTGCCAGCTCCAGGGTCGGGGAGGGCTACAATGAGCAGTTCTTC. Supplemented by reference TRBV19 and TRBJ2-1, the full variable domain reads DGGITQSPKYLFRKEGQNVTLSCEQNLNHDAMYWYRQDPGQGLRLIYYSQIVNDFQKGDIAEGYSVSREKKESFPLTVTSAQKNPTAFYLCASSRVGEGYNEQFFGPGTRLTVL.

The V call is TRBV9, the J call TRBJ1-1; D call uncertain. The CDR3 extends over 15 amino acids. CDR1 SGDLS and CDR2 YYNGEE come from the germline V gene. The V gene lost 3 bases and the J gene lost 0 bases, with 12 bases spanning the gap. The CDR3 here is CASSALGVMNTEAFF. CDR3 in DNA: TGTGCCAGCAGCGCCCTCGGGGTGATGAACACTGAAGCTTTCTTT.

This chain links TRBV2 with TRBJ2-7, with D perhaps TRBD2 (6 bases). Germline CDR1 is SNHLY and CDR2 is FYNNEI. This CDR3 region has 16 residues. V lost 5 bases to trimming and J lost 2 bases, with 19 bases between them. The CDR3 region is CASSPLGGTFPYEQYF. CDR3 bases: TGTGCCAGCAGTCCCCTCGGAGGGACCTTCCCCTACGAGCAGTACTTC.

This rearrangement joins TRBV19 to TRBJ1-2; D is perhaps TRBD1 (5 bases). The CDR3 contains 14 residues. Per germline, CDR1 LNHDA and CDR2 SQIVND (reference sequence). Trimming took off 6 bases at V and 4 bases at J, with 15 bases between the two ends. CDR3 loop: CASRAPGFTYGYTF. DNA of the CDR3: TGTGCCAGTAGAGCCCCAGGGTTTACCTATGGCTACACCTTC.

V and J are TRBV6-5 and TRBJ2-1; no clear D. The CDR3 is 15 amino acids. The V gene's germline CDR1 is MNHEY and CDR2 SVGAGI. The ends were cut back, 6 bases at V and 0 bases at J, with 12 bases in the middle. The CDR3 bases are TGTGCCAGCAGCCCACAGATTAGCTCCTACAATGAGCAGTTCTTC. Amino acids: CASSPQISSYNEQFF.

The chain combines TRBV30 with TRBJ1-5; 7 nucleotides match TRBD1. Germline V gives CDR1 GTSNPN, CDR2 SVGIG (reference sequence). V gave up 0 bases and J gave up 5 bases; unmatched junction bases: 1. The CDR3 contains 13 residues. The CDR3 spells CAWSVQGHQPQHF. CDR3 nucleotide sequence: TGTGCCTGGAGTGTACAGGGGCATCAGCCCCAGCATTTT.

This rearrangement joins TRBV5-1 to TRBJ2-2, with D unresolved. The V end lost 4 bases, the J end lost 0 bases, and 7 bases lay between the germline ends. The germline gives CDR1 SGHRS, CDR2 YFSETQ. The CDR3 spans 14 residues. CDR3 sequence (DNA): TGCGCCAGCAGCCGCGGTGCGAACACCGGGGAGCTGTTTTTT. It is translated as CASSRGANTGELFF.

This chain links TRBV29-1 with TRBJ2-1, with a possible D match to TRBD1 (6 bases). The CDR3 loop spans 14 amino acids. In germline, CDR1 is SQVTM, CDR2 ANQGSEA. Trimming left V 4 bases short and J 3 bases short, with 13 bases between. Here the CDR3 reads CSVGGQNYYNEQFF. CDR3 DNA sequence: TGCAGCGTTGGAGGACAGAATTACTACAATGAGCAGTTCTTC.

The genes are TRBV19 and TRBJ1-3, with unresolved D. Germline CDR1 and CDR2: LNHDA and SQIVND (reference sequence). The CDR3 spans 15 residues. V lost 3 bases, J lost 4 bases, and 13 bases lay in between. The CDR3 DNA is TGTGCCAGTAGTATCATGGCAGGTCTCGGAAACACCATATATTTT. Encoded protein: CASSIMAGLGNTIYF.